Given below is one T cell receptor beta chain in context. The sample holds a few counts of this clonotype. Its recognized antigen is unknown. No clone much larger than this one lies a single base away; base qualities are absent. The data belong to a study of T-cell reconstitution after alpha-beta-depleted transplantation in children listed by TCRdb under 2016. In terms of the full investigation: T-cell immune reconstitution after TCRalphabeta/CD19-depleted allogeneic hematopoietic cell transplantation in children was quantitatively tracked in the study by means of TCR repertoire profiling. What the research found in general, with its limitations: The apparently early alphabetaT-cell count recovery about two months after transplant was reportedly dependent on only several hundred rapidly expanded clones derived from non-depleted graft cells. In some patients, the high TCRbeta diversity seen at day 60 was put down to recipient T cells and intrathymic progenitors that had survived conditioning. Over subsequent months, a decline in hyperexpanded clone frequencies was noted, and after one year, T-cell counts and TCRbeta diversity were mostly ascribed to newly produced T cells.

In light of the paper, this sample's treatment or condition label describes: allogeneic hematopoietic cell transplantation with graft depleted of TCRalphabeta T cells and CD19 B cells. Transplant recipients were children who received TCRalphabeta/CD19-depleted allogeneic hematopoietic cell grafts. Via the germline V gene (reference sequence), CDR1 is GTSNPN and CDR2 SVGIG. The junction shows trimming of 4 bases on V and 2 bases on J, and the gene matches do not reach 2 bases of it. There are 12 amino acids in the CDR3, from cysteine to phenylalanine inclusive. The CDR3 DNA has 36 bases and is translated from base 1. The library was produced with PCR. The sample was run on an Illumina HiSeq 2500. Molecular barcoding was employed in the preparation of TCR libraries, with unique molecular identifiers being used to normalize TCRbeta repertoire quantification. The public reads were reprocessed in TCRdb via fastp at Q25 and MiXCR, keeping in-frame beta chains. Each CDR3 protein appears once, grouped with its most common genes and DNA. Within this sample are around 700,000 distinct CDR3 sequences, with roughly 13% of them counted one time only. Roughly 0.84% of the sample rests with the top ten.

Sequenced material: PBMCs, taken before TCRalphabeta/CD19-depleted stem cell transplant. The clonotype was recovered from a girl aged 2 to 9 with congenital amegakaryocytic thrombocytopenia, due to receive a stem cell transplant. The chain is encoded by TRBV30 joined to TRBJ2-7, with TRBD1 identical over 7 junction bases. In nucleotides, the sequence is TGTGCCTGGACGACAGGGACCTACGAGCAGTACTTC. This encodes CAWTTGTYEQYF.